A single sample gave rise to the 3 T cell receptor beta chains below, sequenced in a study of blood T cell repertoires in COVID-19 (dated by TCRdb to 2018 to 2020). Libraries were prepared through the immunoSEQ multiplex PCR assay. The immuneACCESS repertoire file appears here via TCRdb, limited to in-frame rearrangements. These files lack a portion of the clones; in checked studies, under half of the deficit traces to unresolved V genes, and the cause of the others is not known. This sample is represented by roughly 150,000 clones; 86% of them were singletons. Under 5% of the sample goes to the ten largest clones. Material for sequencing was peripheral blood. These receptors were obtained from a woman in her 70s with acute or convalescent COVID-19.

The J gene is TRBJ1-5, the V gene TRBV6-5; D uncertain. V lost 6 bases and J lost 5, with 8 bases in between. There are 12 residues in the CDR3. Germline V gives CDR1 MNHEY, CDR2 SVGAGI. The CDR3: CASRGLYQPQHF. The CDR3 bases are TGTGCCAGCAGGGGCTTATATCAGCCCCAGCATTTT.

V usage is TRBV18 and J usage is TRBJ2-7; TRBD1 agrees at 7 bases. The V and J ends lost 3 bases and 3 bases, in that order; junction bases with no gene match: 5. Per germline, CDR1 KGHSH and CDR2 LQKENI. The CDR3 runs 14 residues. The CDR3 coding sequence is TGTGCCAGCTCACCGCGGGCAGGGGGCTACGAGCAGTACTTC. It yields the protein CASSPRAGGYEQYF.

V usage is TRBV2 and J usage is TRBJ1-2; 7 nucleotides align to TRBD1. The V gene's germline CDR1 is SNHLY and CDR2 FYNNEI. V trimming: 6 bases; J trimming: 0 bases; junction bases outside the gene matches: 1. CDR3 length: 13 residues. The DNA for the CDR3 is TGTGCCAGCAGCGGACAGGCTAACTATGGCTACACCTTC. Amino acid sequence: CASSGQANYGYTF. The full variable domain, its missing parts supplied by reference TRBV2 and TRBJ1-2, is EPEVTQTPSHQVTQMGQEVILRCVPISNHLYFYWYRQILGQKVEFLVSFYNNEISEKSEIFDDQFSVERPDGSNFTLKIRSTKLEDSAMYFCASSGQANYGYTFGSGTRLTVV.